This TCR beta chain was documented in a study of T cell repertoires in cytomegalovirus infection. The germline CDR1 and CDR2 sequences are MNHNS and SASEGT. The germline V and J ends were trimmed by 6 bases and 0 bases, with 11 bases remaining between them. CDR3 length: 14 residues. General study results and limits: HLA-C-restricted CMV-specific TCR beta clonotypes prevailed in the ex vivo response.

This clonotype was counted between two and nine times. Antigen: not known. TCRdb reanalysed the reads using MiXCR and keeps one entry per CDR3 protein. Of about 260,000 distinct CDR3 sequences in the sample, roughly an eighth were seen once. This clonotype originated in a human donor in good health (CMV status not recorded). Some clones in this sample may be carry-over from other donors' samples. V is TRBV6-1 and J is TRBJ1-2, with D possibly being TRBD1 (5 bases). Sequences were obtained from PBMCs. Here the CDR3 reads CASSPDTTNYGYTF. The CDR3 DNA is TGTGCCAGCAGCCCGGACACTACTAACTATGGCTACACCTTC.